This is a list of T cell receptor beta chains from one sample in a study of T cells in tuberculosis. Data came from immunoSEQ multiplex PCR; TCRdb stores just in-frame clones and leaves some out. This table has 40,000 to 50,000 clones, 95% appearing once. The specimen was PBMCs. These receptors were collected from a donor aged 10 to 29 with latent tuberculosis or without tuberculosis infection. Each CDR3 is given with its conserved first and last residue. D genes are given only for firm matches. Clone size is not always given. Where it is, it says once, few, many or a class for expanded clones.

>.|.|TRBV9|TRBJ1-2
TGTGCCAGCAGCGTAGAAGGTTGGAGACAGCCGAACTATGGCTACACCTTC
CASSVEGWRQPNYGYTF
>TRBD1|.|TRBV6-5|TRBJ1-1
TGTGCCAGCAGTTCCCTTGCGACAGGGGCCACTGAAGCTTTCTTT
CASSSLATGATEAFF
>.|.|TRBV2|TRBJ1-2
TGTGCCAGCAGTGTAAGCGGGGCCTATGGCTACACCTTC
CASSVSGAYGYTF
>TRBD1|.|TRBV29-1|TRBJ2-7
TGCAGCGTCGGGAGTCGACAGGGGTTCGAGCAGTACTTC
CSVGSRQGFEQYF
>.|.|TRBV9|TRBJ2-7
TGTGCCAGCAGCGTTAATATTCGGTCCGGGCAGTACTTC
CASSVNIRSGQYF
>.|.|TRBV7-2|TRBJ2-7
TGTGCCAGCAGCCGACCAGGGACCTACGAGCAGTACTTC
CASSRPGTYEQYF
>.|.|TRBV9|TRBJ2-4
TGTGCCAGCAGCGCGGCTCCAGGACAGAACATAGCCAAAAACATTCAGTACTTC
CASSAAPGQNIAKNIQYF
>TRBD1|.|TRBV10-3|TRBJ1-5
TGTGCCATCAGCCTAGACAGGGGGGATCAGCCCCAGCATTTT
CAISLDRGDQPQHF
>.|.|TRBV7-9|TRBJ2-5
TGTGCCAGCAGCTTAGCTTATCGGAGCCAAGAGACCCAGTACTTC
CASSLAYRSQETQYF
>TRBD1|.|TRBV28|TRBJ1-1
TGTGCCAGCAGTAAAAGCCGGGACAGGGGGCGCGGCACTGAAGCTTTCTTT
CASSKSRDRGRGTEAFF
>.|.|TRBV19|TRBJ1-4
TGTGCCAGTAGTATACATGGGGCATCTGAAAAACTGTTTTTT
CASSIHGASEKLFF
>.|.|TRBV19|TRBJ1-1
TGTGCCAGTAGTACCCCCGAGGTGGGGAACACTGAAGCTTTCTTT
CASSTPEVGNTEAFF
>.|.|TRBV30|TRBJ1-1
TGTGCCTGGGAACAGGTAACTGAAGCTTTCTTT
CAWEQVTEAFF
>TRBD1|.|TRBV5-6|TRBJ2-3
TGTGCCAGCAGCTTTGCCAGGGGGAACACAGATACGCAGTATTTT
CASSFARGNTDTQYF
>.|once|TRBV30|TRBJ1-1
TGTGCCTGGAGTGCTTCGGGGGGAGTAAACACTGAAGCTTTCTTT
CAWSASGGVNTEAFF
>.|.|TRBV19|TRBJ1-1
TGTGCCAGTAGTATTTTCGGACAGAAGAACACTGAAGCTTTCTTT
CASSIFGQKNTEAFF
>TRBD1|.|TRBV7-2|TRBJ2-2
TGTGCCAGCAGCGCCAATACCGGGACAGGGAACACCGGGGAGCTGTTTTTT
CASSANTGTGNTGELFF
>TRBD1|.|TRBV19|TRBJ2-2
TGTGCCAGTAGTATCCAGGGGGTAGCCGGGGAGCTGTTTTTT
CASSIQGVAGELFF
>TRBD1|.|TRBV29-1|TRBJ2-1
TGCAGCGTTTGTGACAGGGCCTACAATGAGCAGTTCTTC
CSVCDRAYNEQFF
>.|once|TRBV6-1|TRBJ2-7
TGTGCCAGCAGTGAACGGTTCTACGAGCAGTACTTC
CASSERFYEQYF
>.|.|TRBV11-2|TRBJ1-2
TGTGCCAGCAGCTCCCCCCTACCCGGGACACAAAGGGGGGGTGGCTACACCTTC
CASSSPLPGTQRGGGYTF
>.|.|TRBV5-4|TRBJ1-1
TGTGCCAGCAGCGGAGACAGTCCCACTGAAGCTTTCTTT
CASSGDSPTEAFF
>TRBD1|.|TRBV7-2|TRBJ1-2
TGTGCCAGCAGTAATGGTGGACAGGGGAGCTACACCTTC
CASSNGGQGSYTF
>TRBD2|.|TRBV2|TRBJ2-1
TGTGCCAGCAGCATACGCCCGGGACTAGCGGCCAATGAGCAGTTCTTC
CASSIRPGLAANEQFF
>.|.|TRBV12-2|TRBJ2-5
TGTGCAAGTCGCTGCGGGGGGCAGGTGGAGACCCAGTACTTC
CASRCGGQVETQYF
>.|.|TRBV7-2|TRBJ1-1
TGTGCCAGCAGCTTAGCACAGTACACTGAAGCTTTCTTT
CASSLAQYTEAFF
>.|.|TRBV28|TRBJ1-5
TGTGCCAGCCTATCCGGGGGGGCAAATCAGCCCCAGCATTTT
CASLSGGANQPQHF